The clone carrying this T cell receptor beta chain was counted between two and nine times. Its specificity is unknown. The junction had 8 bases not matched to a gene; V was cut back by 5 bases and J by 5 bases. CDR1 SGHAT and CDR2 FQNNGV come from the germline V gene. The CDR3 extends over 15 amino acids. For the second PCR, which ran for about 6 to 11 cycles, a sample-barcoded 5' primer and a J-beta primer mix were used. TCRdb processed the 5' RACE reads anew with MiXCR; each CDR3 protein has one entry. The repertoire has around 780,000 distinct CDR3 sequences, about 61% of them found once; the top ten carry approximately 24%. This entry is derived from a study of blood T cells in healthy people across ages. Study results and caveats: Total diversity from one million sequenced T cells was likely underestimated. TCR beta diversity was tightly associated with the proportion of naive T cells. There were more naive CD4+ cells and higher diversity in long-lived donors than in aged donors.

Samples each yielded at least 5.5 micrograms of total RNA. V gene TRBV11-2 combines with J gene TRBJ2-3; TRBD1 matches 9 bases. The source is a middle-aged man in good health. Source material: blood. The CDR3 loop reads CASSRQGVRLDTQYF. CDR3 nucleotides: TGTGCCAGCAGCCGACAGGGGGTCCGTCTAGATACGCAGTATTTT.